The 16 T cell receptor beta chains below come from one sample, sequenced in a study of T cells after yellow fever vaccination. A single record per CDR3 protein comes from TCRdb applying MiXCR to the 5' RACE reads. The data hold roughly 300,000 distinct CDR3 sequences, with around 7% observed a single time. Sequenced material: PBMCs, taken 35 to 50 days after the first yellow fever vaccination. The receptors shown here come from a man aged 18 to 29 who received the YFV17D yellow fever vaccine.

This clonotype was counted at least ten times. This chain connects TRBV7-2 to TRBJ2-3; D might be TRBD1 (6 bases). This CDR3 region has 14 residues. Looked up from germline, CDR1 is SGHTA and CDR2 is FQGNSA. V lost 5 bases and J lost 2, with 11 bases in between. CDR3 bases: TGTGCCAGCAGCCGCGACAGGTTCACAGATACGCAGTATTTT. This translates into CASSRDRFTDTQYF.

This clonotype appeared a few times. This rearrangement joins TRBV27 to TRBJ2-3, with unresolved D. V lost 0 bases and J lost 0, with 4 bases in between. This CDR3 region has 14 residues. Germline CDR1 MNHEY, CDR2 SMNVEV (reference sequence). CDR3 sequence reads: CASSLSTSTDTQYF. CDR3 nucleotide sequence: TGTGCCAGCAGTTTATCTACTAGCACAGATACGCAGTATTTT.

The V call is TRBV6-5, the J call TRBJ1-2; D is possibly TRBD1 (6 bases). The germline V gene encodes CDR1 MNHEY and CDR2 SVGAGI. The CDR3 spans 16 residues. The germline V and J ends were trimmed by 0 bases and 3 bases, with 14 bases remaining between them. The CDR3 spells CASSYSRGGADYGYTF. CDR3 nucleotide sequence: TGTGCCAGCAGTTACTCCCGGGGGGGGGCAGACTATGGCTACACCTTC.

The rearrangement uses TRBV7-8 and TRBJ1-3; maybe TRBD1 (6 bases). The V and J ends lost 5 bases and 0 bases respectively, with 11 bases between them. This CDR3 spans 15 amino acids. Germline CDR1 is SGHVS and CDR2 is FQNEAQ. The CDR3, as DNA: TGTGCCAGCAGCCAGACGACAGGCTCTGGAAACACCATATATTTT. Translation: CASSQTTGSGNTIYF.

This sequence joins TRBV5-1 and TRBJ2-7; 7 nucleotides line up with TRBD2. Looked up from germline, CDR1 is SGHRS and CDR2 is YFSETQ. This CDR3 is built from 15 residues. The trim removed 0 bases at V and 2 bases at J, leaving 5 bases unmatched. The DNA of the CDR3 is TGCGCCAGCAGCTTGGTCGGGGGGACCACCTACGAGCAGTACTTC. It is translated as CASSLVGGTTYEQYF.

This rearrangement joins TRBV29-1 to TRBJ2-5; D not resolved. The germline CDR1 and CDR2 sequences are SQVTM and ANQGSEA. The germline V and J ends were trimmed by 1 base and 5 bases, with 17 bases remaining between them. CDR3 length equals 15 residues. CDR3 residues: CSVEAGRGTRETQYF. The CDR3 nucleotides read TGCAGCGTTGAAGCGGGTCGTGGCACGCGGGAGACCCAGTACTTC.

Only a few counts were recorded for this clonotype. The chain uses TRBV7-9 and TRBJ2-5, with 9 bases lining up with TRBD2. V gave up 3 bases and J gave up 5 bases; unmatched junction bases: 10. This CDR3 spans 16 amino acids. Germline lookup yields CDR1 SEHNR and CDR2 FQNEAQ (reference sequence). CDR3 protein: CASSLAGGSLWETQYF. In DNA form, the CDR3 reads TGTGCCAGCAGCTTGGCGGGGGGGTCCCTTTGGGAGACCCAGTACTTC.

This chain uses TRBV15 with TRBJ2-7; D is undetermined. Germline CDR1 is LNHNV and CDR2 is YYDKDF (reference sequence). Trimming shortened V by 6 bases and J by 2 bases, and 5 bases separated the two germline ends. This CDR3 comprises 11 residues. CDR3 in DNA: TGTGCCACCAGTTTCGCCTACGAGCAGTACTTC. Translated: CATSFAYEQYF.

This clonotype has only a few counts. The chain links TRBV11-3 to TRBJ2-3; D uncertain. V was cut by 0 bases and J by 11 bases, with 9 bases left in between. The CDR3 sequence is 12 residues long. CDR1 SGHNT and CDR2 YENEEA come from the germline V gene. In nucleotides, the CDR3 is TGTGCCAGCAGCTTAGATAATGGTGGGCAGTATTTT. It is translated as CASSLDNGGQYF.

This clonotype has a handful of counts. The V call is TRBV5-1, the J call TRBJ2-4, with D possibly being TRBD2 (5 bases). V shed 5 bases and J shed 1 base, with 16 bases lying between them. The CDR3 consists of 16 residues. Germline assignment: CDR1 SGHRS and CDR2 YFSETQ. As DNA, the CDR3 is TGCGCCAGCAGTCACGGCCTGGAGGTTGCCAAAAACATTCAGTACTTC. The encoded protein is CASSHGLEVAKNIQYF.

The chain is built from TRBV12-3 or TRBV12-4 and TRBJ2-3; D is tentatively TRBD1 or TRBD2 (5 bases each). Trimming cost V 6 bases and J 6 bases, with 16 bases left between them. This CDR3 has 14 amino acids. This CDR3 is CASRVATGTDTQYF. As DNA, the CDR3 is TGTGCCAGCAGGGTGGCGACGGGGACGGATACGCAGTATTTT.

This clonotype was picked up a small number of times. V and J are TRBV5-1 and TRBJ1-5; D is uncertain. V was shortened by 0 bases and J by 3 bases, with 10 bases between the two germline ends. Per germline, CDR1 SGHRS and CDR2 YFSETQ. The CDR3 contains 15 residues. CDR3 amino acids: CASSLGGVHNQPQHF. CDR3 DNA: TGCGCCAGCAGCTTGGGGGGAGTTCACAATCAGCCCCAGCATTTT.

V is TRBV23-1 and J is TRBJ2-7; the D gene could be TRBD1 or TRBD2 (5 bases each). TRBV23-1 is identified as an open reading frame with a role that is uncertain. Trimming stripped 8 bases from V and 0 bases from J, with 11 bases between. The CDR3 contains 13 residues. The CDR3 is CASRDRNSYEQYF. CDR3 in DNA: TGCGCCAGCCGGGACCGCAACTCCTACGAGCAGTACTTC.

This clonotype was found a few times. The junction departs from the called germline gene at one end, perhaps through a read error. This chain links TRBV7-2 with TRBJ1-1; D not resolved. The CDR3 consists of 12 residues. Germline values: CDR1 SGHTA, CDR2 FQGNSA. CDR3 DNA sequence: TGTGCAAGCAAGTTGGGGTGGACTGAAGCTTTCTTT. It specifies CASKLGWTEAFF.

This clonotype was seen repeatedly, ten times or more. This chain links TRBV24-1 with TRBJ1-1; D uncertain. With 5 bases removed from V and 4 bases from J, the gap between germline ends came to 4 bases. The CDR3 loop spans 11 amino acids. The germline gives CDR1 KGHDR, CDR2 SFDVKD. CDR3 nucleotides: TGTGCCACCAGTGGGGGCACTGAAGCTTTCTTT. It codes for CATSGGTEAFF.

J is TRBJ1-4 and V is TRBV6-5; maybe TRBD1 (6 bases). The V gene lost 3 bases and the J gene lost 10 bases, with 15 bases spanning the gap. This CDR3 spans 14 amino acids. Germline CDR1 MNHEY, CDR2 SVGAGI. CDR3 sequence: CASSYEGDSGKLFF. CDR3 sequence (DNA): TGTGCCAGCAGTTATGAGGGGGATAGTGGAAAACTGTTTTTT.